A selection of T cell receptor beta chains follows, all from one sample in a study of molecular identifiers for immune sequencing clone quantification. A single record per CDR3 protein comes from TCRdb applying MiXCR to the PCR reads. The repertoire holds hundreds of thousands of distinct CDR3 sequences, with 24% as singletons. The specimen was naive CD8+ T cells from blood, with Jurkat cell RNA spiked in. The receptors shown here come from a human donor in good health. Some libraries in this study had Jurkat cell RNA spiked in. Both conserved end residues are part of each CDR3. The order of the fields is V gene, J gene, D gene, clone size, CDR3 length, CDR3 protein, CDR3 DNA. D genes are given only for firm matches. The size field is filled for only some rows; it gives once, few, many or a size class.

>TRBV4-3|TRBJ1-4|-|few|14
CASSQGGINEKLFF
TGCGCCAGCAGCCAAGGCGGGATTAATGAAAAACTGTTTTTT
>TRBV12-3/TRBV12-4|TRBJ2-7|-|few|15
CASSFRLGGSYEQYF
TGTGCCAGCAGTTTTAGGCTCGGGGGCTCTTACGAGCAGTACTTC
>TRBV30|TRBJ2-3|TRBD2|-|19
CAWRTTSGGLYLRTDTQYF
TGTGCCTGGAGAACGACTAGCGGGGGCCTCTATCTACGCACAGATACGCAGTATTTT
>TRBV5-1|TRBJ1-1|TRBD1|few|17
CASSFETGGAMGTEAFF
TGCGCCAGCAGCTTCGAGACAGGGGGCGCGATGGGTACTGAAGCTTTCTTT
>TRBV7-9|TRBJ1-4|-|few|16
CASSLVWGDGNEKLFF
TGTGCCAGCAGCTTAGTTTGGGGTGACGGGAATGAAAAACTGTTTTTT
>TRBV15|TRBJ2-2|-|few|12
CATPGNTGELLF
TGTGCCACCCCAGGGAACACCGGGGAGCTGCTTTTT
>TRBV27|TRBJ2-5|TRBD2|-|16
CASSPGTSGLKETQYF
TGTGCCAGCAGTCCCGGGACTAGCGGGTTGAAAGAGACCCAGTACTTC
>TRBV7-2|TRBJ2-6|-|-|17
CASSLSPGNSGASVLTF
TGTGCCAGCAGCTTAAGTCCGGGGAACTCTGGGGCCAGCGTCCTGACTTTC
>TRBV7-6|TRBJ2-3|TRBD2|few|16
CASSAGVAGGTDTQYF
TGTGCCAGCAGCGCGGGGGTAGCGGGAGGCACAGATACGCAGTATTTT
>TRBV11-2|TRBJ2-1|-|few|13
CASSSDFRNEQFF
TGTGCCAGCAGCTCGGACTTTCGCAATGAGCAGTTCTTC
>TRBV13|TRBJ2-3|-|few|13
CASSYGPSDTQYF
TGTGCCAGCAGCTATGGCCCCTCGGATACGCAGTATTTT
>TRBV7-7|TRBJ2-3|-|few|13
CASSNRVRDTQYF
TGTGCCAGCAGTAATAGGGTCAGGGATACGCAGTATTTT
>TRBV29-1|TRBJ1-4|-|-|13
CSVALVQNEKLFF
TGCAGCGTTGCTTTGGTCCAGAATGAAAAACTGTTTTTT
>TRBV28|TRBJ2-5|-|many|14
CASSAPRRGSTQYF
TGTGCCAGCAGTGCCCCCCGGCGCGGTTCGACCCAGTACTTC
>TRBV24-1|TRBJ2-1|-|many|12
CATSDGENEQFF
TGTGCCACCAGTGACGGTGAAAATGAGCAGTTCTTC
>TRBV14|TRBJ2-7|-|few|15
CASSQSRDGSYEQYF
TGTGCCAGCAGCCAATCGAGGGACGGCTCCTACGAGCAGTACTTC
>TRBV29-1|TRBJ1-2|TRBD1|many|14
CSVGTGSQNYGYTF
TGCAGCGTCGGGACAGGTTCTCAAAACTATGGCTACACCTTC
>TRBV19|TRBJ2-3|-|few|15
CASSISAYSTDTQYF
TGTGCCAGTAGTATAAGCGCCTACTCCACAGATACGCAGTATTTT
>TRBV20-1|TRBJ2-3|TRBD2|-|15
CSAFKLAGVLDTQYF
TGCAGTGCCTTCAAACTAGCGGGAGTTTTAGATACGCAGTATTTT
>TRBV4-3|TRBJ1-1|-|-|14
CAGSQDRANTEAFF
TGCGCCGGCAGCCAGGACAGAGCGAACACTGAAGCTTTCTTT